This T cell receptor beta chain was found in a study of response to subunit inactivated influenza vaccine (dated by TCRdb to the late 2010s). Regarding the study in general: To follow how T cells responded to a trivalent subunit inactivated influenza vaccine, the researchers relied on deep quantitative profiling of the T cell receptor repertoire. General findings and caveats noted by the study authors: The authors suggested that each seasonal influenza vaccination may recruit only a limited number of new T cells.

Library preparation was by RT-PCR. Reads for this sample came from an Illumina HiSeq 2500. TCRdb passed the public sequencing reads through fastp at Q25 and MiXCR, retaining productive beta sequences. Rows are unified per CDR3 protein, each entry keeping the most common DNA and genes. In all, the sample holds approximately 290,000 distinct CDR3 sequences, and about 20% of those were seen once. Clones ranked in the top ten supply over 9% of the sample. CDR1 and CDR2 are read off the germline V gene (reference sequence) as MNHNY and SVGAGI. Counted from cysteine to phenylalanine, this CDR3 has 12 amino acids. CDR3 DNA only is kept here, 36 bases in frame from base 1. Trimming removed 5 bases from V and 5 bases from J, leaving 8 bases between the germline ends. This clonotype has just a few counts. Its cognate antigen has yet to be identified. There are no base qualities to consult, and no much larger clone falls within one base.

Sequenced here: PBMCs from blood, sampled approximately 22 months after vaccination. The receptor was derived from a man between 50 and 69 years old who received an inactivated influenza vaccine. Donor details come from another sample of the same person, matched by shared clones. The rearranged segments are TRBV6-6 and TRBJ2-3; the D segment might be TRBD1 or TRBD2, since each matches 5 bases. The bases read TGTGCCAGCAGTGGGGACGGAGATACGCAGTATTTT. It encodes CASSGDGDTQYF.